This record concerns one TCR beta chain sequence. In the source study's methods: Using reference gene primer amplification, nucleated cell counts were estimated. The repertoire was sequenced with immunoSEQ multiplex PCR; TCRdb's copy has only in-frame clones and lacks some. The DNA was the basis for D and trimming; V, J and clone size are from that table. The sample has about 130,000 clones; 84% are singletons. This sample was included in a study of blood T cell repertoires in COVID-19. In the study overall: From the United States, Italy and Spain came samples of acute and convalescent COVID-19. Sources were T cells, B-cell-depleted T cells, or PBMCs; the material itself was cDNA or gDNA.

V lost 1 base and J lost 6; bases outside the gene matches: 8. The CDR3 consists of 15 residues. CDR1 is LNHNV, CDR2 YYDKDF, per germline (reference sequence). This chain connects TRBV15 to TRBJ1-1; 7 positions match TRBD1. The material sequenced was peripheral blood. The TCR sequence derives from a human donor in a cohort sampled during active COVID-19. CDR3 sequence: CATSRGPDRVAEAFF. The CDR3, as DNA: TGTGCCACCAGCAGAGGCCCCGACAGGGTGGCTGAAGCTTTCTTT.